Listed here is a single T cell receptor beta chain. The antigen remains unidentified. The repertoire was sequenced with immunoSEQ multiplex PCR; TCRdb's copy has only in-frame clones and lacks some. This sample has 20,000 to 25,000 clones; 85% to 90% occur once, and the top ten carry under 2%. These data are taken from a study of T cells after posttransplantation cyclophosphamide. This CDR3 contains 15 residues. Per the germline V gene, CDR1 is SGHRS and CDR2 is YFSETQ. V lost 4 bases and J lost 1; bases outside the gene matches: 2. Overall study findings and caveats: TRB clonality was highly associated with recipient CMV seropositivity and reactivation. Skin or GI-infiltrating T cells shared few TRB sequences with blood. Donor CD8+ memory clones often dominated recipient blood repertoires at later times.

Controls had myeloablative marrow grafts with methotrexate and calcineurin inhibitor, sampled at 1 year. The source of this sequence is a female patient between 30 and 45 years old who received an allogeneic stem cell transplant from an unrelated donor, was CMV-positive, and had acute and chronic GVHD. Certain T cells may be donor cells from the graft. Sample: PBMCs, taken roughly 390 days after allogeneic stem cell transplant with calcineurin inhibitor and methotrexate. The chain joins TRBV5-1 to TRBJ2-3, with 11 bases fitting TRBD2. The CDR3 DNA reads as TGCGCCAGCAGCGTACTAGCGGGAGGCACAGATACGCAGTATTTT. It is translated as CASSVLAGGTDTQYF. The whole variable domain, remainder taken from reference TRBV5-1 and TRBJ2-3, is KAGVTQTPRYLIKTRGQQVTLSCSPISGHRSVSWYQQTPGQGLQFLFEYFSETQRNKGNFPGRFSGRQFSNSRSEMNVSTLELGDSALYLCASSVLAGGTDTQYFGPGTRLTVL.